What follows are 27 T cell receptor beta chains derived from one specimen sequenced in a study of T cells in localized non-small cell lung cancer. Using immunoSEQ multiplex PCR, the repertoire was profiled, and TCRdb retains in-frame clones only, with some absent. Of over 40,000 clones detected, 85% to 90% appear once; the ten largest clones hold around 2.5%. The material was peripheral blood, obtained before any cancer treatment. The receptors were gathered from a female donor of 60 years or more with stage I squamous cell lung carcinoma.

The chain links TRBV11-1 to TRBJ2-1; a weak D match, TRBD2 (6 bases). CDR1 is SGHAT and CDR2 is FQDESV in the germline V gene (reference sequence). This CDR3 has 15 residues. The germline V and J ends were trimmed by 5 bases and 7 bases, with 18 bases remaining between them. This chain's CDR3 is CASSLGSGRGNEQFF. CDR3 nucleotides: TGTGCCAGCAGCCTGGGCAGCGGGCGAGGTAATGAGCAGTTCTTC.

This clone has just a few counts. The chain is built from TRBV6-5 and TRBJ2-7; 13 bases align to TRBD2. CDR3 length equals 16 residues. Per germline, CDR1 MNHEY and CDR2 SVGAGI. The J segment lost 5 bases and the V segment lost 2 bases, leaving 6 bases of the junction unmatched. The CDR3 sequence: CASSYTGLAGAHEQYF. The DNA of the CDR3 is TGTGCCAGCAGTTACACCGGACTAGCGGGAGCGCACGAGCAGTACTTC.

The CDR3 DNA is TGTGCCTGGATAGGCGGGACAGGGCGCACCGGGGAGCTGTTTTTT. Translating gives CAWIGGTGRTGELFF. The J gene is TRBJ2-2, the V gene TRBV30; 9 nucleotides line up with TRBD1. The CDR3 spans 15 residues. The germline V gene has CDR1 GTSNPN and CDR2 SVGIG (reference sequence). The V gene end was trimmed by 4 bases and the J gene end by 4 bases; junction bases not matched to a gene: 7.

This clone was observed once. The chain has TRBV7-2 and TRBJ1-3; no reliable D call. Trimming removed 2 bases at V and 0 bases at J, with 17 bases between. Germline CDR1 and CDR2: SGHTA and FQGNSA. The CDR3 consists of 18 residues. In DNA, the CDR3 is TGTGCCAGCAGCTTAATGGCTAGCCCTTCCGCCTCTGGAAACACCATATATTTT. Its protein is CASSLMASPSASGNTIYF. The full variable domain, its missing parts supplied by reference TRBV7-2 and TRBJ1-3, is GAGVSQSPSNKVTEKGKDVELRCDPISGHTALYWYRQSLGQGLEFLIYFQGNSAPDKSGLPSDRFSAERTGGSVSTLTIQRTQQEDSAVYLCASSLMASPSASGNTIYFGEGSWLTVV.

In this sample, this clone turned up a few times. The chain carries TRBV4-1 and TRBJ1-2; tentatively, D is TRBD1 (5 bases). Trimming removed 4 bases from V and 9 bases from J, with 15 bases in between. The germline V gene encodes CDR1 MGHRA and CDR2 YSYEKL. The CDR3 covers 13 residues. CDR3 coding DNA: TGCGCCAGCAGCCGCCCCGGGGCCTCGAGCTACACCTTC. This translates into CASSRPGASSYTF.

This clone was observed a handful of times. The chain recombines TRBV30 with TRBJ1-2; possibly TRBD1 for D (5 bases). Looked up from germline, CDR1 is GTSNPN and CDR2 is SVGIG (reference sequence). The CDR3 is 15 residues long. V lost 4 bases and J lost 8, with 23 bases in between. The CDR3 DNA follows: TGTGCCTGGACCCTCCGCCGGGACGGGGCATTCGGCTACACCTTC. Translation gives CAWTLRRDGAFGYTF. The full variable domain, completed using reference TRBV30 and TRBJ1-2, is SQTIHQWPATLVQPVGSPLSLECTVEGTSNPNLYWYRQAAGRGLQLLFYSVGIGQISSEVPQNLSASRPQDRQFILSSKKLLLSDSGFYLCAWTLRRDGAFGYTFGSGTRLTVV.

The rearrangement joins TRBV7-9 to TRBJ1-5; weak D call: TRBD1 (6 bases). Germline CDR1 is SEHNR and CDR2 is FQNEAQ (reference sequence). V lost 5 bases and J lost 2, with 13 bases in between. There are 15 residues in the CDR3. The CDR3 nucleotides are TGTGCCAGCAGCCTACAGGGACTGGGCAATCAGCCCCAGCATTTT. Its translation is CASSLQGLGNQPQHF. Filled out from reference TRBV7-9 and TRBJ1-5, the complete variable domain reads DTGVSQNPRHKITKRGQNVTFRCDPISEHNRLYWYRQTLGQGPEFLTYFQNEAQLEKSRLLSDRFSAERPKGSFSTLEIQRTEQGDSAMYLCASSLQGLGNQPQHFGDGTRLSIL.

This clone was counted a single time. The chain carries TRBV6-1 and TRBJ1-2; no clear D. Germline V gene lookup returns CDR1 MNHNS and CDR2 SASEGT. V shed 3 bases and J shed 4 bases, with 0 bases lying between them. The CDR3 covers 10 residues. CDR3 nucleotides: TGTGCCAGCAGTGACTATGGCTACACCTTC. This sequence encodes CASSDYGYTF.

The chain links TRBV7-3 to TRBJ1-2, with D maybe TRBD1 (5 bases). Germline loops: CDR1 SGHTA, CDR2 FQGTGA. V gave up 6 bases and J gave up 5 bases, with 13 bases separating them. This CDR3 comprises 13 residues. CDR3 amino acids: CASSTRGLYGYTF. In DNA form, the CDR3 reads TGTGCCAGCAGTACTCGGGGGTTGTATGGCTACACCTTC.

The chain combines TRBV5-4 with TRBJ2-3, with D possibly matching TRBD2 (6 bases). V was cut by 4 bases and J by 2 bases, with 14 bases left in between. The CDR3 is 15 amino acids. Germline CDR1 SGHNT, CDR2 YYREEE (reference sequence). The CDR3 DNA sequence: TGTGCCAGCAGCCGCCGGGACTTGTACACAGATACGCAGTATTTT. Protein sequence: CASSRRDLYTDTQYF.

The chain combines TRBV9 with TRBJ1-4; 11 nucleotides match TRBD1. Germline assignment: CDR1 SGDLS and CDR2 YYNGEE. The CDR3 length is 15 residues. V dropped 4 bases and J dropped 6; count of bases not matched to a gene: 5. CDR3 in amino acids: CASSPRDRGDEKLFF. The CDR3 DNA is TGTGCCAGCAGCCCCCGGGACAGGGGGGATGAAAAACTGTTTTTT. Looking up the rest from reference TRBV9 and TRBJ1-4 gives the full variable domain: DSGVTQTPKHLITATGQRVTLRCSPRSGDLSVYWYQQSLDQGLQFLIQYYNGEERAKGNILERFSAQQFPDLHSELNLSSLELGDSALYFCASSPRDRGDEKLFFGSGTQLSVL.

This rearrangement joins TRBV7-2 to TRBJ1-5; D is possibly TRBD1 (5 bases). The CDR3 contains 14 residues. The germline V gene has CDR1 SGHTA and CDR2 FQGNSA. Trimming pared 2 bases from V and 4 bases from J, leaving 9 bases between. The CDR3 here is CASSLRTGNQPQHF. The CDR3 DNA sequence: TGTGCCAGCAGCTTAAGAACAGGAAATCAGCCCCAGCATTTT.

The V call is TRBV6-5, the J call TRBJ1-4; the D is unclear. CDR3 length: 13 amino acids. V lost 6 bases and J lost 10, with 15 bases in between. Germline V gene lookup returns CDR1 MNHEY and CDR2 SVGAGI. In DNA form, the CDR3 reads TGTGCCAGCAGCAGCCTAGGAGGTGGAAAACTGTTTTTT. This gives the protein CASSSLGGGKLFF.

The V gene is TRBV5-1, the J gene TRBJ2-7, with 8 positions matching TRBD1. This CDR3 region has 14 residues. Germline V gene data show CDR1 as SGHRS and CDR2 as YFSETQ. J lost 5 bases, V lost 4 bases, and 8 bases had no gene match. CDR3 protein: CASSQDREVHEQYF. The DNA for the CDR3 is TGCGCCAGCAGCCAGGACAGGGAGGTCCACGAGCAGTACTTC.

This sequence joins TRBV30 and TRBJ1-2, with D tentatively TRBD1 (5 bases). This CDR3 has 14 residues. V gave up 3 bases and J gave up 8 bases, with 19 bases separating them. Germline V gives CDR1 GTSNPN, CDR2 SVGIG (reference sequence). The CDR3 protein is CAWSSPGLQRGYTF. CDR3 in DNA: TGTGCCTGGAGCTCCCCGGGGCTCCAGAGGGGCTACACCTTC.

The gene calls are TRBV30 and TRBJ2-7, with TRBD2 matching over 10 bases. Germline-derived CDR1 and CDR2 are GTSNPN and SVGIG (reference sequence). The CDR3 spans 13 residues. Trimming took 2 bases from V and 6 from J; bases not matched to a gene: 4. The CDR3 DNA follows: TGTGCCTGGAGTAAAGCGGGAGGGCGCGAGCAGTACTTC. As protein: CAWSKAGGREQYF. The full variable domain, rest sourced from reference TRBV30 and TRBJ2-7, is SQTIHQWPATLVQPVGSPLSLECTVEGTSNPNLYWYRQAAGRGLQLLFYSVGIGQISSEVPQNLSASRPQDRQFILSSKKLLLSDSGFYLCAWSKAGGREQYFGPGTRLTVT.

V is TRBV7-2 and J is TRBJ2-2; D remains ambiguous. CDR1 and CDR2 from the germline V gene are SGHTA and FQGNSA. The CDR3 loop spans 15 amino acids. V lost 2 bases, J lost 0 bases, and 7 bases lay in between. The CDR3 here is CASSLNPANTGELFF. CDR3 DNA: TGTGCCAGCAGCTTAAACCCAGCGAACACCGGGGAGCTGTTTTTT.

This chain uses TRBV29-1 with TRBJ2-2, with 9 bases aligning to TRBD2. Germline CDR1 and CDR2: SQVTM and ANQGSEA. Trimming removed 2 bases from V and 1 base from J; junction bases left unmatched: 2. This CDR3 has 15 amino acids. The CDR3: CSVELAGLNTGELFF. In DNA, the CDR3 is TGCAGCGTTGAACTAGCGGGACTGAACACCGGGGAGCTGTTTTTT.

As to this clone: At the DNA level, this CDR3 is encoded by other sequences in the same sample as well. V usage is TRBV19 and J usage is TRBJ1-1; D is undetermined. Germline-derived CDR1 and CDR2 are LNHDA and SQIVND (reference sequence). This CDR3 contains 12 residues. The V end was cut by 3 bases, the J end by 6 bases, with 8 bases between. DNA of the CDR3: TGTGCCAGTAGTATTCCCGGGTCTGAAGCTTTCTTT. It codes for CASSIPGSEAFF.

With regard to this clone: The junction does not match germline at one end; this may be a read error. V is TRBV7-7 and J is TRBJ2-5, with D unresolved. The CDR3 covers 14 residues. In germline, CDR1 is SSHAT, CDR2 FNYEAQ (reference sequence). The CDR3 sequence is CASSPRVGPETQYF. The CDR3 coding sequence is TGTGCTAGCAGCCCCCGAGTGGGTCCAGAGACCCAGTACTTC.

The rearrangement joins TRBV27 to TRBJ2-3; TRBD1 might be the D (5 bases). This CDR3 is 13 amino acids long. V gave up 6 bases and J gave up 13 bases, with 20 bases separating them. CDR1 is MNHEY and CDR2 is SMNVEV in the germline V gene (reference sequence). The CDR3 coding sequence is TGTGCCAGCAGCCCTGGACCGCTGATAGGGGAGTATTTT. Translated, it gives CASSPGPLIGEYF.

The chain carries TRBV27 and TRBJ2-1; TRBD2 matches at 9 bases. The CDR3 is made up of 17 amino acids. Germline assignment: CDR1 MNHEY and CDR2 SMNVEV (reference sequence). Trimming cost V 3 bases and J 2 bases; bases outside gene matches: 8. CDR3 in DNA: TGTGCCAGCAGTTTCTATTATGGCGGGAGGGCCTACAATGAGCAGTTCTTC. Amino acid sequence: CASSFYYGGRAYNEQFF.

The CDR3 DNA reads as TGTGCCAGCAGCCAAGTGTCTAGTCAGCAATATGAGCAGTTCTTC. This gives the protein CASSQVSSQQYEQFF. The V and J genes are TRBV4-2 and TRBJ2-1; D is unclear. V was pared by 1 base and J by 8 bases, with 15 bases between. The CDR3 runs 15 residues. Germline V lookup: CDR1 LGHNA, CDR2 YNFKEQ.

This sequence joins TRBV10-2 and TRBJ2-3, with a tentative D call TRBD1 (6 bases). The CDR3 is made up of 14 amino acids. Trimming removed 1 base at V and 4 bases at J, with 9 bases between. Germline V gene sequence: CDR1 WSHSY, CDR2 SAAADI. The CDR3 DNA is TGCGCCAGCAGTGAGTTAACAGGGCCAGATACGCAGTATTTT. Residues: CASSELTGPDTQYF.

V and J are TRBV18 and TRBJ2-3, with D possibly matching TRBD2 (5 bases). Deletions cut 3 bases from V and 7 bases from J, with 11 bases between. There are 13 residues in the CDR3. Germline V gene lookup returns CDR1 KGHSH and CDR2 LQKENI. CDR3 amino acids: CASSPDSEYTQYF. For the CDR3, the DNA is TGTGCCAGCTCACCGGATAGCGAATATACGCAGTATTTT.

The rearrangement links TRBV20-1 to TRBJ1-1; unclear D gene. The germline CDR1 and CDR2 sequences are DFQATT and SNEGSKA (reference sequence). The V gene lost 3 bases and the J gene lost 5 bases, with 7 bases spanning the gap. The CDR3 extends over 11 amino acids. As DNA, the CDR3 is TGCAGTGCTAGTCTTGAGACTGAAGCTTTCTTT. Translating it yields CSASLETEAFF.

The genes are TRBV30 and TRBJ1-6, with D unresolved. The germline V gene encodes CDR1 GTSNPN and CDR2 SVGIG (reference sequence). Trimming removed 2 bases at V and 10 bases at J, with 12 bases between. The CDR3 loop spans 13 amino acids. The CDR3 DNA reads TGTGCCTGGAGTCCCATTTCACGGTCACCCCTCCACTTT. The encoded protein is CAWSPISRSPLHF. Complete variable domain (other parts from reference TRBV30 and TRBJ1-6): SQTIHQWPATLVQPVGSPLSLECTVEGTSNPNLYWYRQAAGRGLQLLFYSVGIGQISSEVPQNLSASRPQDRQFILSSKKLLLSDSGFYLCAWSPISRSPLHFGNGTRLTVT.